This T cell receptor beta chain was documented in a study of beta chain features in type 1 diabetes. Study-level points and caveats: Researchers report that Type 1 diabetes patients had moderately but significantly shorter TCRB CDR3s across all four CD4+ subsets.

CDR1 and CDR2 from the germline V gene are SQVTM and ANQGSEA. The trim removed 7 bases at V and 8 bases at J, leaving 7 bases unmatched. This CDR3 comprises 14 residues. Heparinised blood was drawn once per donor, averaging about 116 mL. Isolation of CD4+ naive, central memory, regulatory and stem cell-like memory cells was achieved by sorting via CD45RO/CCR7/CD25/CD127/CD95/CD27. TCRB transcripts that were expressed got sequenced, as all of the isolated RNA had been reverse transcribed. Profiled with immunoSEQ multiplex PCR; TCRdb holds only in-frame clones, not every one. This sample yields about 150,000 clones, of which approximately 8% are seen a single time; roughly 0.46% belongs to the top ten. Points on this clone: The antigen is not known.

The sample taken for sequencing was central memory CD4+ T cells from blood. The TCR originated in a man between 18 and 29 years old with type 1 diabetes. The V call is TRBV29-1, the J call TRBJ2-1, with 14 positions matching TRBD2. The CDR3 DNA follows: TGCAGCGCGAAGACTAGCGGGGGGGCACATGAGCAGTTCTTC. As protein: CSAKTSGGAHEQFF.